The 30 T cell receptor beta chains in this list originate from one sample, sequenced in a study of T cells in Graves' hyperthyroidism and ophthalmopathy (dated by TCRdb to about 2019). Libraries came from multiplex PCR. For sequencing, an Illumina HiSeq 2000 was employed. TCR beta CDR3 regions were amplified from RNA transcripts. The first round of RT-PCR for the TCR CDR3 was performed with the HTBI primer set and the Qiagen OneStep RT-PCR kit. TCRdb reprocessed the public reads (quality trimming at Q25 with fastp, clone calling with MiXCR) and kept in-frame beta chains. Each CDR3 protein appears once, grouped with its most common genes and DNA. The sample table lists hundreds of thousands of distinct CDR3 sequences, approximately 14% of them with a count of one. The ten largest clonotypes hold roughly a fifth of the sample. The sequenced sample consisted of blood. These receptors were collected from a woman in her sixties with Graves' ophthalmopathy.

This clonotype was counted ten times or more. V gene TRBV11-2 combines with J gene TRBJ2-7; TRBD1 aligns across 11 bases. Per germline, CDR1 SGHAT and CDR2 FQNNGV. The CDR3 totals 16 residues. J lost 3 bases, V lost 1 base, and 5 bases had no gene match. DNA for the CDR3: TGTGCCAGCAGCTTAGTCATTGGGACAGGGGGCTACGAGCAGTACTTC. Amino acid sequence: CASSLVIGTGGYEQYF.

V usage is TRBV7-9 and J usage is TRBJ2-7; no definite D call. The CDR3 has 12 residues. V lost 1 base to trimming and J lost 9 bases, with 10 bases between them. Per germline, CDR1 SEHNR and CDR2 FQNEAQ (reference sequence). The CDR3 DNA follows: TGTGCCAGCAGCTTAGACAGTGTCGTGCAGTACTTC. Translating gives CASSLDSVVQYF.

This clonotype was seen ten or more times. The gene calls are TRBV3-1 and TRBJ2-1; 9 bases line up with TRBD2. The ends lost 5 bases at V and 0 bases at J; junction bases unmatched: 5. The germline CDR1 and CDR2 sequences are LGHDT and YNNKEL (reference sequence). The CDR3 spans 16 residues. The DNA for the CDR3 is TGTGCCAGCAGCACCCGACTAGCGGTCTCCTACAATGAGCAGTTCTTC. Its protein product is CASSTRLAVSYNEQFF.

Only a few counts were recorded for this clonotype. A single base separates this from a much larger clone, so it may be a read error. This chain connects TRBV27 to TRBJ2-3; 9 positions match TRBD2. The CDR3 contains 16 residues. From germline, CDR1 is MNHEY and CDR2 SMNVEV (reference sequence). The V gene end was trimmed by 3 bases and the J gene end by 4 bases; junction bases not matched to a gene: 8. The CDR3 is CASSFLRLADPDTQYF. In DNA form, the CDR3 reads TGTGCCAGCAGTTTCCTCAGACTAGCGGACCCAGATACGCAGTATTTT.

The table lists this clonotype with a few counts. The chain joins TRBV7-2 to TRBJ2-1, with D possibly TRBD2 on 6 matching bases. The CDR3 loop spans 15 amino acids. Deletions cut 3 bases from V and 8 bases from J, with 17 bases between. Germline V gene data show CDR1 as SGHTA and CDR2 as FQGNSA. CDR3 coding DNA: TGTGCCAGCAGCTTTTTGCCGGGAGTAGTAGATGAGCAGTTCTTC. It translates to CASSFLPGVVDEQFF.

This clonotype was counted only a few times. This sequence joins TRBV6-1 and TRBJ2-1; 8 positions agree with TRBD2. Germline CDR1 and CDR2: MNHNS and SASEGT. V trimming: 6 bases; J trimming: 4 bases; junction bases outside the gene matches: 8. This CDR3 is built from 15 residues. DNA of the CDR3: TGTGCCAGCAGGACCGGGACTAGTATTTACAATGAGCAGTTCTTC. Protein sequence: CASRTGTSIYNEQFF.

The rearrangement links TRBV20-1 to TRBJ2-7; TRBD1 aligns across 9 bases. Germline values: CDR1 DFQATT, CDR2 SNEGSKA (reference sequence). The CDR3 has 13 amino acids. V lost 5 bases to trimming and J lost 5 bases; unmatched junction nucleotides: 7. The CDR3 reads CSAARDREDEQYF. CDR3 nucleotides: TGCAGTGCTGCCCGGGACAGGGAAGACGAGCAGTACTTC.

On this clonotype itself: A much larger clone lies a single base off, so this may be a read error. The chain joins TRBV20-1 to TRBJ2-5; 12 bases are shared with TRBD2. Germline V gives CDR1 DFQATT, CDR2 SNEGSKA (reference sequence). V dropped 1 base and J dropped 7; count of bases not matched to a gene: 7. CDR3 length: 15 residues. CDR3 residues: CSARVGTSGPGTQYF. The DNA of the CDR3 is TGCAGTGCTAGAGTTGGGACTAGCGGGCCAGGGACCCAGTACTTC.

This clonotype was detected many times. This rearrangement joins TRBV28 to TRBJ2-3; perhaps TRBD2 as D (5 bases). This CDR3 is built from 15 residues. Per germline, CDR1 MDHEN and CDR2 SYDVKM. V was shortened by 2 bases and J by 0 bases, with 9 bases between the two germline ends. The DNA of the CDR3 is TGTGCCAGCAGTTTAGAGGAGCGGAGCACAGATACGCAGTATTTT. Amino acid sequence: CASSLEERSTDTQYF. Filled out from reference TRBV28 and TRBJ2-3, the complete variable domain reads DVKVTQSSRYLVKRTGEKVFLECVQDMDHENMFWYRQDPGLGLRLIYFSYDVKMKEKGDIPEGYSVSREKKERFSLILESASTNQTSMYLCASSLEERSTDTQYFGPGTRLTVL.

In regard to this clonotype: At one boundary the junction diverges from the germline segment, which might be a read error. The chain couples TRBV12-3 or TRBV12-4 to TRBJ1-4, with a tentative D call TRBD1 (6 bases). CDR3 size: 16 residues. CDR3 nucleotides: TGTGCCAGCAGTTTAGGGCAGGCCTTAGGGGGTGAAAAACCGTTTTTT. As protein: CASSLGQALGGEKPFF.

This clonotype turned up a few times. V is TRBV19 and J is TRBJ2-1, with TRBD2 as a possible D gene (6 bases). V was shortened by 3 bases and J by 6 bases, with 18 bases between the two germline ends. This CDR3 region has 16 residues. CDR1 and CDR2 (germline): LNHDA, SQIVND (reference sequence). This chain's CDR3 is CASSIRGPGGFNEQFF. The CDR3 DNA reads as TGTGCCAGTAGTATTCGGGGCCCCGGGGGTTTCAATGAGCAGTTCTTC.

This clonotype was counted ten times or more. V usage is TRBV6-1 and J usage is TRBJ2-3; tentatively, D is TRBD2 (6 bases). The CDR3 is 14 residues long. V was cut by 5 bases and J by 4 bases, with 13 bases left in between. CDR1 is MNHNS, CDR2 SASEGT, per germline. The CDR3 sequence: CASSYAGLADTQYF. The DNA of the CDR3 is TGTGCCAGCAGTTACGCGGGACTGGCAGATACGCAGTATTTT.

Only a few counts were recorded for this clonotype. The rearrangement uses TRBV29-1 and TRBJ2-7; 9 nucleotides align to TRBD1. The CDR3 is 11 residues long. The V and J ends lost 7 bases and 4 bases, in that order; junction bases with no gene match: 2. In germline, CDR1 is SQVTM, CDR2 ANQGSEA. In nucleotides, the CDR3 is TGCAGCGCCGGGACAGGGTACGAGCAGTACTTC. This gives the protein CSAGTGYEQYF.

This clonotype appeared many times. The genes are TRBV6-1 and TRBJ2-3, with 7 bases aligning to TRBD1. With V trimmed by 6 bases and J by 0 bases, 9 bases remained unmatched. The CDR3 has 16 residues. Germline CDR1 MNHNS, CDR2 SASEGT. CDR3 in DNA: TGTGCCAGCAGAACCGGGACAGCGATTAGCACAGATACGCAGTATTTT. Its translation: CASRTGTAISTDTQYF.

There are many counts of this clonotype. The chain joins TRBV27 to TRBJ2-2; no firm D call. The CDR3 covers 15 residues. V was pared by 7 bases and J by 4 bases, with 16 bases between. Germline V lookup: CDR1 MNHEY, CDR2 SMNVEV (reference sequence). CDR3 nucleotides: TGTGCCAGCACCCAAGCCGCCGGTGCCACCGGGGAGCTGTTTTTT. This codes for CASTQAAGATGELFF.

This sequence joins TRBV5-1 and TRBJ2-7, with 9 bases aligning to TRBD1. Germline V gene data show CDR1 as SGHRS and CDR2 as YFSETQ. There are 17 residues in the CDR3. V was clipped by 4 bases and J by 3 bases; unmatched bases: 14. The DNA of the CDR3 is TGCGCCAGCAGCCCTTGGGGAGGGACAGGGATATTCTACGAGCAGTACTTC. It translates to CASSPWGGTGIFYEQYF.

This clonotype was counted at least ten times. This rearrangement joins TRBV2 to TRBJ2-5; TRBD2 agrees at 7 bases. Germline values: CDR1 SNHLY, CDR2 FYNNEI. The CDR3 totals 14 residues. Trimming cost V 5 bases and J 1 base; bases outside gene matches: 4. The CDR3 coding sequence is TGTGCCAGCAGTCGAACTAGCGCCCAAGAGACCCAGTACTTC. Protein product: CASSRTSAQETQYF.

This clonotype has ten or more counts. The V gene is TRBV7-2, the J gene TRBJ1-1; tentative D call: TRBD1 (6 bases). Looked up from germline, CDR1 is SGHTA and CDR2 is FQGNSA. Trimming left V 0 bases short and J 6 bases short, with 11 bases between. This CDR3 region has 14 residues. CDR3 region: CASSLAVGAAEAFF. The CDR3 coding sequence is TGTGCCAGCAGCTTAGCGGTGGGGGCGGCTGAAGCTTTCTTT.

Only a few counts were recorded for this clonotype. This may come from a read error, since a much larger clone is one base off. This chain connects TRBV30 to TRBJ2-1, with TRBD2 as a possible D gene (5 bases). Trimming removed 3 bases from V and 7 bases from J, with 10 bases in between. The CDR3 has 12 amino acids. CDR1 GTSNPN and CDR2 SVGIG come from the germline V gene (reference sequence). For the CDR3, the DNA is TGTGCCTGGAGCGGTCTAGCTAATGAGCAGTTCTTC. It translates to CAWSGLANEQFF. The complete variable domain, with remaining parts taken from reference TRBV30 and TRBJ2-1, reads SQTIHQWPATLVQPVGSPLSLECTVEGTSNPNLYWYRQAAGRGLQLLFYSVGIGQISSEVPQNLSASRPQDRQFILSSKKLLLSDSGFYLCAWSGLANEQFFGPGTRLTVL.

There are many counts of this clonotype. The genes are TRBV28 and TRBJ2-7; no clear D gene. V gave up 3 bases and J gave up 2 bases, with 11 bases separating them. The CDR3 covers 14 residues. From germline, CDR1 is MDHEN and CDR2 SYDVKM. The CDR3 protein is CASSFQIDTYEQYF. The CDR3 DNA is TGTGCCAGCAGTTTCCAGATTGATACCTACGAGCAGTACTTC.

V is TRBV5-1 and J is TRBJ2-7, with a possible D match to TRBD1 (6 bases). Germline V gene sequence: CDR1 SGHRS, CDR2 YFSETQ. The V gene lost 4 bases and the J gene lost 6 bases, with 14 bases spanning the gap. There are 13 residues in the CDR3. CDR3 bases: TGCGCCAGCAGCCTAGGGGGTTTGGCCGAGCAGTACTTC. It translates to CASSLGGLAEQYF.

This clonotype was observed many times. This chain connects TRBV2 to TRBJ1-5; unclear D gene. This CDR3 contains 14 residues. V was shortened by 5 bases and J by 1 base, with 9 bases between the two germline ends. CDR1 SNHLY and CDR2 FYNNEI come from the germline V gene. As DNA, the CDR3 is TGTGCCAGCAGTTCCCCCGGCAGCAATCAGCCCCAGCATTTT. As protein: CASSSPGSNQPQHF.

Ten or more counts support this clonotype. CDR3 coding DNA: TGCAGTGCTTCTCGTCTACAGGGAAGCACTGAAGCTTTCTTT. Protein: CSASRLQGSTEAFF. V usage is TRBV20-1 and J usage is TRBJ1-1, with D perhaps matching TRBD1 (6 bases). The ends were cut back, 5 bases at V and 4 bases at J, with 17 bases in the middle. The germline CDR1 and CDR2 sequences are DFQATT and SNEGSKA (reference sequence). CDR3 length equals 14 residues.

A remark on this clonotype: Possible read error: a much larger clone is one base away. CDR3 sequence reads: CASSPPVGAPETQYF. The CDR3 bases are TGTGCCAGCAGTCCCCCGGTAGGGGCGCCTGAGACCCAGTACTTC. V is TRBV12-3 or TRBV12-4 and J is TRBJ2-5; perhaps TRBD1 as D (5 bases). This CDR3 region has 15 residues. Deletions cut 5 bases from V and 5 bases from J, with 18 bases between.

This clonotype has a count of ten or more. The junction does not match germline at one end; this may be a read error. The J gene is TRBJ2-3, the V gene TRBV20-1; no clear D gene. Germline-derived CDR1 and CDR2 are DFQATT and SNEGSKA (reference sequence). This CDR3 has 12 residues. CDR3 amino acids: CSAQEPTDTRYF. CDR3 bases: TGCAGTGCCCAAGAACCCACAGATACGCGGTATTTT.

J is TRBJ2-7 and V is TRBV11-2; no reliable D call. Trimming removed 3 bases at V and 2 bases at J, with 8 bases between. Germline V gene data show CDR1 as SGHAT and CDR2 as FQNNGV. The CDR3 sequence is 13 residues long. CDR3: CASSFGFTYEQYF. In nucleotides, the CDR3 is TGTGCCAGCAGCTTCGGATTCACCTACGAGCAGTACTTC. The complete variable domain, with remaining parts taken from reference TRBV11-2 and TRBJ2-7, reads EAGVAQSPRYKIIEKRQSVAFWCNPISGHATLYWYQQILGQGPKLLIQFQNNGVVDDSQLPKDRFSAERLKGVDSTLKIQPAKLEDSAVYLCASSFGFTYEQYFGPGTRLTVT.

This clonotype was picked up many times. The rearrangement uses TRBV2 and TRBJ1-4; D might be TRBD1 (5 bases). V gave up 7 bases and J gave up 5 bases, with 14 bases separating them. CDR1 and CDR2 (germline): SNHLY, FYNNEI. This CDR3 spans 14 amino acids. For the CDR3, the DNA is TGTGCCAGCACCACGGGGGACCTAAATGAAAAACTGTTTTTT. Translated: CASTTGDLNEKLFF.

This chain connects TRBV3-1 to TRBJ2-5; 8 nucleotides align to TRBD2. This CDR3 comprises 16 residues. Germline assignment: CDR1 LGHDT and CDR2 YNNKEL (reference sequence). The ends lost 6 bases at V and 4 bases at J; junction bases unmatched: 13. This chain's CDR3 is CASRGDLGAGGETQYF. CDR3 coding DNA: TGTGCCAGCAGAGGGGATTTGGGTGCGGGGGGAGAGACCCAGTACTTC.

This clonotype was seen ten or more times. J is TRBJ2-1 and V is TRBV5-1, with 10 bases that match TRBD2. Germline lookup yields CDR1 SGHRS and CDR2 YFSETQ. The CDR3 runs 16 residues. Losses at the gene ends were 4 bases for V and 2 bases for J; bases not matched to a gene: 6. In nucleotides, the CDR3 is TGCGCCAGCAGCGGGCCAGCGGGAGGGACCTACAATGAGCAGTTCTTC. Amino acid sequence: CASSGPAGGTYNEQFF.

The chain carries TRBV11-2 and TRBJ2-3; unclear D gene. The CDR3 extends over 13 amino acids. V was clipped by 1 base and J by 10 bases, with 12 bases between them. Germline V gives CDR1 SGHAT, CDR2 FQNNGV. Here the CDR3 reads CASSLGPIPSQYF. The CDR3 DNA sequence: TGTGCCAGCAGCTTAGGACCGATCCCATCGCAGTATTTT.